Listed below are T cell receptor beta chains from one sample, sequenced in a study of technical replicates of blood from a handful of donors. Only in-frame clones appear in the TCRdb table, and some are missing; sequencing was by immunoSEQ multiplex PCR. The repertoire consists of around 80,000 clones, with just over 95% occurring once and the leading ten covering about 0.31%. Sequenced: T cells isolated from PBMCs. These receptors were taken from a human donor in good health. Both conserved end residues are part of each CDR3. The D gene is left open where the match is weak. Rows give clone size only sometimes, using once, few, many, or a class for an expanded clone.

v_gene	d_gene	abundance	j_gene	CDR3aa	CDR3nt
TRBV19	TRBD1	NA	TRBJ2-4	CASTGGAKNIQYF	TGTGCCAGCACAGGGGGAGCCAAAAACATTCAGTACTTC
TRBV19	NA	NA	TRBJ1-3	CASSIFSKSGNTIYF	TGTGCCAGTAGTATATTCTCTAAGTCTGGAAACACCATATATTTT
TRBV7-9	NA	NA	TRBJ2-2	CASSQLGGNTGELFF	TGTGCCAGCAGCCAACTAGGCGGGAACACCGGGGAGCTGTTTTTT
TRBV7-9	NA	NA	TRBJ2-1	CASSLVLTTNEQFF	TGTGCCAGCAGCTTAGTTCTAACCACCAATGAGCAGTTCTTC
TRBV9	TRBD1	NA	TRBJ2-7	CASSVDGQVFDEQYF	TGTGCCAGCAGCGTAGATGGACAGGTGTTCGACGAGCAGTACTTC
TRBV5-4	TRBD1	NA	TRBJ2-7	CASSHMTGNSYEQYF	TGTGCCAGCAGCCACATGACAGGGAACTCCTACGAGCAGTACTTC
TRBV18	NA	NA	TRBJ2-7	CASSPPTGVNEQYF	TGTGCCAGCTCACCGCCGACGGGAGTTAACGAGCAGTACTTC
TRBV7-9	NA	once	TRBJ1-1	CASSPGQLRDTEAFF	TGTGCCAGCAGCCCCGGACAGTTAAGGGACACTGAAGCTTTCTTT
TRBV5-1	NA	NA	TRBJ2-7	CASSLGQGYYEQYF	TGCGCCAGCAGCTTGGGCCAGGGCTACTACGAGCAGTACTTC
TRBV5-1	TRBD2	NA	TRBJ2-7	CASSSGTSGAYEQYF	TGCGCCAGCAGCTCCGGGACTAGCGGCGCTTACGAGCAGTACTTC
TRBV7-8	TRBD2	NA	TRBJ2-7	CASSLEGLAIYEQYF	TGTGCCAGCAGCTTAGAAGGACTAGCGATCTACGAGCAGTACTTC
TRBV6-4	TRBD2	NA	TRBJ2-1	CASSVGLAASYNEQFF	TGTGCCAGCAGTGTCGGACTAGCGGCCTCCTACAATGAGCAGTTCTTC
TRBV5-6	NA	once	TRBJ2-3	CASSLDYTDTQYF	TGTGCCAGCAGCCTGGACTACACAGATACGCAGTATTTT
TRBV5-1	TRBD1	NA	TRBJ1-1	CASKQQGASTEAFF	TGCGCCAGCAAACAACAGGGGGCAAGCACTGAAGCTTTCTTT
TRBV30	TRBD1	NA	TRBJ1-1	CAWSYRGKNGNTEAFF	TGTGCCTGGAGTTACAGGGGGAAAAATGGGAACACTGAAGCTTTCTTT
TRBV7-9	NA	NA	TRBJ2-7	CASSLARGEAYEQYF	TGTGCCAGCAGCTTAGCACGAGGGGAGGCCTACGAGCAGTACTTC
TRBV4-2	NA	NA	TRBJ1-4	CASSQDLGGEKLFF	TGTGCCAGCAGCCAAGATCTGGGGGGTGAAAAACTGTTTTTT
TRBV6-6	NA	NA	TRBJ1-2	CASSYRKGKAYGYTF	TGTGCCAGCAGTTACCGGAAGGGGAAGGCCTATGGCTACACCTTC